This entry features one TCR beta chain sequence. As yet, its antigen is unknown. V was pared by 1 base and J by 2 bases, with 0 bases of the junction left unmatched. Per the germline V gene, CDR1 is MGHRA and CDR2 is YSYEKL. The CDR3 contains 14 residues. The data were obtained in a study of graft-versus-host responses after intestinal transplantation. About the research overall: Anti-thymocyte globulin served as induction for all recipients, who then took tacrolimus and steroids for around 3 years. Findings and limits, study-wide: Within allografts, high graft-versus-host to host-versus-graft clonal ratios were seen among patients with graft-donor T cell macrochimerism. GvH clones appeared in recipient marrow, some first in ileum or blood. Declining HvG levels early post-transplant were linked to peak circulating GvH clone levels.

This table comes from immunoSEQ multiplex PCR, and its TCRdb copy is limited to in-frame clones, with some not included. The sample lists fewer than 120,000 clones, 90% to 95% occurring once. The starting material was unstimulated CD8+ T cells sorted from spleen or lymph node cells, obtained before intestinal transplant. The rearrangement links TRBV4-1 to TRBJ2-7, with TRBD1 matching 9 bases. The receptor comes from a human donor who received an intestinal transplant. CDR3 residues: CASSQGDRAYEQYF. CDR3 sequence (DNA): TGCGCCAGCAGCCAAGGGGACAGGGCCTACGAGCAGTACTTC.